This record covers a single TCR beta chain. This sample is drawn from a study of CD8+CD57+ T cells in acquired aplastic anemia. As for the study in general: Sorted cells (CD4+ and CD8+) yielded DNA amounts that averaged about 3.4 ug.

Patients sequenced had flow cytometry evidence of CD8+CD57+ cell expansion. Template material for TCR beta VDJ and CDR3 profiling consisted of genomic DNA. Each CDR3 protein is one row after TCRdb ran MiXCR on the reads. Among around 150,000 distinct CDR3 sequences listed, about 64% were seen once. The sample consisted of sorted CD4+, CD8+, or CD8+CD57+ T cells (not recorded which) from PBMCs. The sequence was obtained from a human donor with aplastic anemia.

In DNA, the CDR3 is TGCAGTGCTAGAGCCCCGCTACAGTTTGAAGCTTTCTTT. Its translation is CSARAPLQFEAFF. The chain recombines TRBV20-1 with TRBJ1-1, with unresolved D. V lost 1 base and J 7 bases, leaving 13 bases between the germline ends. The germline gives CDR1 DFQATT, CDR2 SNEGSKA (reference sequence). The CDR3 has 13 residues.